The next 3 T cell receptor beta chains were all read from a single sample in a study of cytomegalovirus exposure and HLA in healthy donors listed by TCRdb under 2017. Library generation was performed with the immunoSEQ multiplex PCR assay. The multiplex PCR relied on a mix of 60 forward primers for TCR Vbeta segments and 13 reverse primers for TCR Jbeta segments. TCRdb's version of the immuneACCESS table is confined to in-frame rearrangements and falls short of the full clone set. An unresolved V gene accounts for under half of the shortfall where checked; the remainder is of unknown origin. Present in this sample are about 140,000 clones, roughly 80% of which were seen just once. The top ten clonotypes cover 10% to 12% of the sample. Sequencing used PBMCs. Receptors were obtained from a man younger than 35 in good health and CMV-seropositive.

There are a few counts of this clone. The J gene is TRBJ1-5, the V gene TRBV5-8, with TRBD1 identical over 11 bases. Losses at the gene ends were 4 bases for V and 4 bases for J; bases not matched to a gene: 4. This CDR3 spans 15 amino acids. Germline CDR1 and CDR2: SGHTS and YDEGEE. DNA for the CDR3: TGTGCCAGCAGCCGGGACAGGGGGAAGAATCAGCCCCAGCATTTT. This translates into CASSRDRGKNQPQHF.

The gene calls are TRBV2 and TRBJ1-5, with 8 nucleotides matching TRBD1. In germline, CDR1 is SNHLY, CDR2 FYNNEI. The V gene end was trimmed by 4 bases and the J gene end by 2 bases; junction bases not matched to a gene: 7. The CDR3 is 16 amino acids. The CDR3 DNA reads TGTGCCAGCAGTGGACAGGACAGGGACGGCAATCAGCCCCAGCATTTT. Translated, it gives CASSGQDRDGNQPQHF.

This chain uses TRBV19 with TRBJ1-5; 9 nucleotides agree with TRBD1. Germline trimming cut 4 bases from V and 2 bases from J; bases unmatched to any gene: 9. The V gene's germline CDR1 is LNHDA and CDR2 SQIVND (reference sequence). The CDR3 runs to 17 residues. CDR3 loop: CASSNGTGRRGNQPQHF. The CDR3 DNA follows: TGTGCCAGTAGTAATGGGACAGGGCGACGGGGCAATCAGCCCCAGCATTTT.